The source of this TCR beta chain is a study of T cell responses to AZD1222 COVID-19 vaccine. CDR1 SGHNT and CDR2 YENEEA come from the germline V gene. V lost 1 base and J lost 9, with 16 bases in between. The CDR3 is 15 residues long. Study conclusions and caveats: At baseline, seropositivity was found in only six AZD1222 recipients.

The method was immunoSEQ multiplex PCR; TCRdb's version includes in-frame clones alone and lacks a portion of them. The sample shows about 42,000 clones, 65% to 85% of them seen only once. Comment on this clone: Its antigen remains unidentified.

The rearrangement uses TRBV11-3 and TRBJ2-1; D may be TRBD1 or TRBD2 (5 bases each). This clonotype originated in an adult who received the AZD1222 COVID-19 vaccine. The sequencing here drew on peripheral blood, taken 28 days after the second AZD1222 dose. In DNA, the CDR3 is TGTGCCAGCAGCTTAGGAGGGGCTCGACTCAGTGAGCAGTTCTTC. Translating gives CASSLGGARLSEQFF.